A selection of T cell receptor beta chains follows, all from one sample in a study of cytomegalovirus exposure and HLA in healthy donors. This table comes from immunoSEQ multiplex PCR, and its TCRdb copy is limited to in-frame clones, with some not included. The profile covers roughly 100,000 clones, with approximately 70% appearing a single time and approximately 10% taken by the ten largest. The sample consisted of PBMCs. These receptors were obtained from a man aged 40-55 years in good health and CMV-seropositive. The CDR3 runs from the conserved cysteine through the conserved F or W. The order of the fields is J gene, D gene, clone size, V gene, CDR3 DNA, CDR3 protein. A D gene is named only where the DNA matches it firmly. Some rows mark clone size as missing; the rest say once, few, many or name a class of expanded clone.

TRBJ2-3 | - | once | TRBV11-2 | TGTGCCAGCAGCTTAAGCGTCCGCTGGGGCACAGATACGCAGTATTTT | CASSLSVRWGTDTQYF
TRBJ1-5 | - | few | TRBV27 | TGTGCCAGCAGCACAGGGACCAGCAATCAGCCCCAGCATTTT | CASSTGTSNQPQHF
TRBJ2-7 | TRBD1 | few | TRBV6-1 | TGTGCCAGTGACAGGGACTACGAGCAGTACTTC | CASDRDYEQYF
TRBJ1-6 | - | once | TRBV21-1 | TGTGCCAGCAGCAAAGACAGGGAAAGCTCCTATAATTCACCCCTCCACTTT | CASSKDRESSYNSPLHF
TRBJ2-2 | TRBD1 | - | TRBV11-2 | TGTGCCAGCAGCCTACAGGGGGACGCCGGGGAGCTGTTTTTT | CASSLQGDAGELFF
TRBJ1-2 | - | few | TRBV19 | TGTGCCAGTAGCATGGGGCTACGGGCAGCAAACTATGGCTACCCCTTC | CASSMGLRAANYGYPF
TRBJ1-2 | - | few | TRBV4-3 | TGCGCCAGCAGCCAAGGGGAGGAGAACTATGGCTACACCTTC | CASSQGEENYGYTF
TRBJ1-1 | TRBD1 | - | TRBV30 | TGTGCCTGGGGGACAGGGGGAAAGACTGAAGCTTTCTTT | CAWGTGGKTEAFF
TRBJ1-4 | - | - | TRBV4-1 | TGCGCCAGCAGCCAAGTTTCTGGGAGTGAAAAACTGTTTTTT | CASSQVSGSEKLFF
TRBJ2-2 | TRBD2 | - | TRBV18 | TGTGCCAGCTCACCACTCGCGGGAGGGTGGTCGGCCACCGGGGAGCTGTTTTTT | CASSPLAGGWSATGELFF
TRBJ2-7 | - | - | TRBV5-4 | TGTGCCAGCAGTGGGGGGGCAGCCTACGAGCAGTACTTC | CASSGGAAYEQYF
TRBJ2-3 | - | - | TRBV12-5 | TGTGCTAGTGGTCCTGGGGGGACAGATACGCAGTATTTT | CASGPGGTDTQYF
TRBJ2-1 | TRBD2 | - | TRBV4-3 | TGCGCCAGCAGCCAAGATGCGGTGGCTAGCGGGCACCACAATGAGCAGTTCTTC | CASSQDAVASGHHNEQFF
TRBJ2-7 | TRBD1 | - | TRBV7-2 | TGTGCCAGCAGCTTAGCGAAGGGGACAGGGAAAGCCTACGAGCAGTACTTC | CASSLAKGTGKAYEQYF
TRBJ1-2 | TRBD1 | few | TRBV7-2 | TGTGCCAGCAGCCCCTTTGGAGGGGGCGAGGGCGGCGGCTACACCTTC | CASSPFGGGEGGGYTF
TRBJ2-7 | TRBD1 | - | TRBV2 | TGTGCCAGCATGGGACAGCTTGAGCAGTACTTC | CASMGQLEQYF
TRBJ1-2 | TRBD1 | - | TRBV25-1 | TGTGCCAGCAGGGGGACAGGAACGATCGAGCTCAGCTACACCTTC | CASRGTGTIELSYTF
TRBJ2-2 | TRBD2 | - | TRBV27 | TGTGCCAGCAGTTTACAAGCGGGAGGTACCGGGGAGCTGTTTTTT | CASSLQAGGTGELFF
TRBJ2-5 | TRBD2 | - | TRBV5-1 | TGCGCCAGCAGCTTGGGTAGCGGGAGAGGCCAAGAGACCCAGTACTTC | CASSLGSGRGQETQYF
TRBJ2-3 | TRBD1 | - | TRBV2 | TGTGCCACTCACCGGGACAGGGGCACAGATACGCAGTATTTT | CATHRDRGTDTQYF
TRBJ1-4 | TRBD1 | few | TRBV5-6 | TGTGCCAGCAGCTCAAGGACAGGGTTTCGGGAAAAACTGTTTTTT | CASSSRTGFREKLFF
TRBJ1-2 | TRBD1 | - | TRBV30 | TGTGCCTGGAGGAGGGACAGGGACTATGGCTACACCTTC | CAWRRDRDYGYTF
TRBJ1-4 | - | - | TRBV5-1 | TGCGCCAGCAGACCAGGCGCAACTAATGAAAAACTGTTTTTT | CASRPGATNEKLFF
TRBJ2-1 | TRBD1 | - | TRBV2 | TGTGCCAGCAGTACGGGACAGTCGGATTTCGATGAGCAGTTCTTC | CASSTGQSDFDEQFF
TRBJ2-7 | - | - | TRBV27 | TGTGCCAGCAGTATTAGGGTGGATGGGAGTAAACAGTACGAGCAGTACTTC | CASSIRVDGSKQYEQYF
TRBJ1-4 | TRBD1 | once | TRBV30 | TGTGCCTGGAGTGCGAGACAGGGGGACGCTGAAAAACTGTTTTTT | CAWSARQGDAEKLFF
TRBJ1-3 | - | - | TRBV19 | TGTGCCAGTGTTGGCCCTTTACATTCTGGAAACACCATATATTTT | CASVGPLHSGNTIYF
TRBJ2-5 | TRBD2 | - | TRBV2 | TGTGCCAGCACCGCCGGGACTAGGGGAGAGACCCAGTACTTC | CASTAGTRGETQYF
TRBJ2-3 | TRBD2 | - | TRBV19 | TGTGCCAGTAGTATAGGACTAGCTGGTTACACAGATACGCAGTATTTT | CASSIGLAGYTDTQYF
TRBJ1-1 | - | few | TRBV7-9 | TGTGCCAGCAGAGGGGGAATGAACACTGAAGCTTTCTTT | CASRGGMNTEAFF
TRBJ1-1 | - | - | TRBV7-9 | TGTGCCAGCAGCTTCGACATCCCGAACACTGAAGCTTTCTTT | CASSFDIPNTEAFF
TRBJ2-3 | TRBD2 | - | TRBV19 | TGTGCCAGTGCTAGCGGGAACCGGTGGACAGATACGCAGTATTTT | CASASGNRWTDTQYF
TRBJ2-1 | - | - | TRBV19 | TGTGCCAGTAAGCCCGGTATTGCCTACAATGAGCAGTTCTTC | CASKPGIAYNEQFF
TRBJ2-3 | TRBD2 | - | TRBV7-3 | TGTGCCAGCAGCTTATTTACTAGCGGCACAGATACGCAGTATTTT | CASSLFTSGTDTQYF
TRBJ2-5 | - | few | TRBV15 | TGTGCCACCAGCTCGAGGGCGCGGGAGACCCAGTACTTC | CATSSRARETQYF
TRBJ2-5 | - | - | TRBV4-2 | TGTGCCAGCAGCCAAGTCTTCCTAGACAGCCAAGAGACCCAGTACTTC | CASSQVFLDSQETQYF
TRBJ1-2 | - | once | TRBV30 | TGTGCCTGGAGGGGGGGTGGGTATGGCTACACCTTC | CAWRGGGYGYTF
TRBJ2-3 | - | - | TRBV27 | TGTGCCAGCAGTTCCAGGGAATCTTTAGTTGTAGATACGCAGTATTTT | CASSSRESLVVDTQYF
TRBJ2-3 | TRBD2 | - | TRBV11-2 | TGTGCCAGCACCCCTCCGGGGGGAACAGATACGCAGTATTTT | CASTPPGGTDTQYF
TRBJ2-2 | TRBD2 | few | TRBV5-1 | TGCGCCAGCAGCGTCCGGGGGAAGACTAGCGGGAGTAACACCGGGGAGCTGTTTTTT | CASSVRGKTSGSNTGELFF
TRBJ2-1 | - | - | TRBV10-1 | TGCGCCAGCAGTGAGTCTCTCGGTAGCTCCTACAATGAGCAGTTCTTC | CASSESLGSSYNEQFF
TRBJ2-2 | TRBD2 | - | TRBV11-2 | TGTGCCAGCAGCTCGGGACTAACTTACATCGGGGAGCTGTTTTTT | CASSSGLTYIGELFF
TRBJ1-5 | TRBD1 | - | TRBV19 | TGTGCCAGTAGTATCCGGGACAGGGGCAATCAGCCCCAGCATTTT | CASSIRDRGNQPQHF
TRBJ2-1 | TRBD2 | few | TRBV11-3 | TGTGCCAGCAGCTTCGGACTAGACGGCGACAATGAGCAGTTCTTC | CASSFGLDGDNEQFF
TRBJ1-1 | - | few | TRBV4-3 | TGCGCCAGCAGCCAAGCGCCCAGGGGTACCACTGAAGCTTTCTTT | CASSQAPRGTTEAFF